This T cell receptor beta chain is drawn from a study of blood T cells in healthy people across ages. Germline CDR1 is DFQATT and CDR2 is SNEGSKA (reference sequence). With 2 bases clipped from V and 2 bases from J, the junction kept 3 bases outside the gene matches. This CDR3 region has 14 residues. Whole-study findings and limits: Investigators treated diversity estimates from one million T cells as underestimates.

Worth noting for this clonotype: Its antigen is as yet unknown.

Primed by a sample-barcoded 5' primer and a J-beta primer mix, a second PCR proceeded for about 6 to 11 cycles. Sequencing yielded, for each sample, at least 2.5 million paired-end reads carrying CDR3. In TCRdb, the 5' RACE reads were re-called with MiXCR into one record per CDR3 protein. The table lists some 710,000 distinct CDR3 sequences, 22% of them singletons. The sequence came from a man between 65 and 79 years old in good health. V gene TRBV20-1 combines with J gene TRBJ2-3; TRBD1 matches at 8 bases. The sequencing sample was made of blood. CDR3 sequence: CSARQGAVTDTQYF. Written as DNA, the CDR3 is TGCAGTGCTAGACAGGGGGCGGTCACAGATACGCAGTATTTT.